These 32 T cell receptor gamma chains share one sample of origin, sequenced in a study of Vδ1+ human thymocytes listed by TCRdb under 2018. Results the study describes overall, beyond this receptor: The thymic TRG and TRD repertoires appeared highly polyclonal, with Gaussian CDR3 length distributions, in contrast to the oligoclonal repertoires of peripheral blood.

The listed sequencing device is Illumina MiSeq. RNA was isolated using the RNeasy mini kit, and reverse transcription was performed with Superscript III. CDR3 amplicons were generated by multiplex PCR with pooled V-gene forward primers and a constant-region reverse primer carrying Illumina adaptor overhangs. TCRdb reprocessed the public reads with the caller CATT; rows with the same DNA were merged afterwards. The sample yields around 11,000 gamma-chain clones; around 40% were counted once. The ten largest clones represent 1.5% to 2.5% of the sample. No antigen has been assigned to these receptors. The sample taken for sequencing was Vdelta1+ gamma-delta thymocytes from the thymus. Per the publication, the cell subset or site label means: FACS-sorted CD3+ TCRalphabeta- TCRVdelta1+ TCRVdelta2- thymocytes. These receptors all come from a boy less than two years old who had congenital heart surgery.

The J gene is TRGJ1 or TRGJ2, the V gene TRGV5. The J gene is not listed in TCRdb, so it was assigned here from a DNA match to germline. The V and J ends lost 2 bases and 5 bases, in that order; junction bases with no gene match: 3. The CDR3 sequence is 12 residues long. Germline CDR1 is VINAFY and CDR2 is YDVSNSKD. In DNA form, the CDR3 reads TGTGCCACCTGGGACATTAATTATAAGAAACTCTTT. It specifies CATWDINYKKLF.

The V gene is TRGV5, but the J gene lacks a call. The germline CDR1 and CDR2 sequences are VINAFY and YDVSNSKD. This CDR3 is 10 amino acids long. CDR3 sequence reads: CATWDGLGLF. CDR3 sequence (DNA): TGTGCCACCTGGGATGGGCTAGGACTCTTT.

This chain joins TRGV9 and TRGJ1 or TRGJ2. J gave up 3 bases and V 3 bases, and 5 bases lay outside the gene matches. The CDR3 consists of 13 residues. Per the germline V gene, CDR1 is GITISATS and CDR2 is ISYDGTV (reference sequence). The CDR3 DNA is TGTGCCTTGTGGGAGCCCCCTTATTATAAGAAACTCTTT. The encoded protein is CALWEPPYYKKLF.

The chain couples TRGV9 to TRGJ1 or TRGJ2. Germline values: CDR1 GITISATS, CDR2 ISYDGTV (reference sequence). This CDR3 region has 11 residues. Trimming removed 0 bases from V and 10 bases from J; junction bases left unmatched: 3. CDR3 DNA sequence: TGTGCCTTGTGGGAGGTGACCAAGAAACTCTTT. It codes for CALWEVTKKLF.

This clone was found once. The chain combines TRGV4 with TRGJ1 or TRGJ2. Because TCRdb records no J gene, it was assigned here through a match of the DNA to germline. Unmatched junction bases numbered 9, after V lost 0 bases and J lost 4 bases. CDR1 is EGSTGY, CDR2 YDSYTSSV, per germline. The CDR3 is 15 residues long. The CDR3 loop is CATWDGPRGYYKKLF. The CDR3 DNA is TGTGCCACCTGGGATGGGCCGCGGGGGTATTATAAGAAACTCTTT.

The rearrangement uses TRGV8 and TRGJ1 or TRGJ2. In the absence of a J gene in TCRdb, the DNA was matched to germline to assign it here. Trimming removed 2 bases from V and 7 bases from J; junction bases left unmatched: 2. The germline V gene has CDR1 VENAVY and CDR2 YDSYNSRV. This CDR3 spans 11 amino acids. The DNA of the CDR3 is TGTGCCACCTGGGATATATATAAGAAACTCTTT. This translates into CATWDIYKKLF.

This chain uses TRGV4 with TRGJ1 or TRGJ2. Here the J gene was assigned by germline matching of the DNA, as TCRdb has none. J was trimmed by 5 bases and V by 4 bases; bases with no gene match: 8. Germline assignment: CDR1 EGSTGY and CDR2 YDSYTSSV. The length of the CDR3 is 13 residues. The CDR3 loop reads CATWDLANYKKLF. The CDR3, as DNA: TGTGCCACCTGGGACCTTGCCAATTATAAGAAACTCTTT.

Worth noting for this clone: This sample also contains other DNA sequences that code for the same CDR3. The chain is built from TRGV9 and TRGJ1 or TRGJ2. CDR1 GITISATS and CDR2 ISYDGTV come from the germline V gene (reference sequence). The CDR3 runs 14 residues. With V trimmed by 1 base and J by 3 bases, 6 bases remained unmatched. In DNA, the CDR3 is TGTGCCTTGTGGGAGGTTCAACCTTATTATAAGAAACTCTTT. Translated: CALWEVQPYYKKLF.

V is TRGV5 and J is TRGJP1. TCRdb lists no J gene, so it was determined here by aligning the DNA to germline. The CDR3 contains 16 residues. Trimming at V came to 3 bases and at J to 0 bases, leaving 7 bases not matched to a gene. Germline CDR1 VINAFY, CDR2 YDVSNSKD. This chain's CDR3 is CATWDGIHTTGWFKIF. The DNA of the CDR3 is TGTGCCACCTGGGACGGAATCCATACCACTGGTTGGTTCAAGATATTT.

The genes are TRGV3 and TRGJ1 or TRGJ2. The J segment lost 5 bases and the V segment lost 0 bases, leaving 10 bases of the junction unmatched. This CDR3 is built from 15 residues. Germline V gene sequence: CDR1 VTNTFY, CDR2 YDVSTARD (reference sequence). CDR3 amino acids: CATWDRRGTHYKKLF. The CDR3 DNA follows: TGTGCCACCTGGGACAGGCGGGGGACTCATTATAAGAAACTCTTT.

The chain carries TRGV9 and TRGJ1 or TRGJ2. No J gene was available from TCRdb, and it was assigned here by a germline match of the DNA. V lost 0 bases to trimming and J lost 7 bases; unmatched junction nucleotides: 12. Germline V gene data show CDR1 as GITISATS and CDR2 as ISYDGTV (reference sequence). This CDR3 has 15 residues. CDR3 loop: CALWEVPVRRYKKLF. The CDR3 region has the DNA TGTGCCTTGTGGGAGGTGCCCGTTCGGCGGTATAAGAAACTCTTT.

This chain connects TRGV3 to TRGJ1 or TRGJ2. The J gene, absent from TCRdb, was called here by matching the DNA to germline. The V and J ends lost 3 bases and 2 bases, in that order; junction bases with no gene match: 4. The germline V gene has CDR1 VTNTFY and CDR2 YDVSTARD (reference sequence). The CDR3 is 13 residues long. In nucleotides, the CDR3 is TGTGCCACCTGGGACTGTGATTATTATAAGAAACTCTTT. This gives the protein CATWDCDYYKKLF.

This chain uses TRGV4 with TRGJ1 or TRGJ2. TCRdb lists no J gene, so it was determined here by aligning the DNA to germline. V shed 3 bases, J shed 0 bases, and the junction held 17 bases outside the gene matches. This CDR3 is 18 amino acids long. Germline V gene sequence: CDR1 EGSTGY, CDR2 YDSYTSSV. The CDR3 sequence: CATWDQGPPITNYYKKLF. CDR3 in DNA: TGTGCCACCTGGGATCAAGGCCCCCCCATAACGAATTATTATAAGAAACTCTTT.

The rearrangement joins TRGV9 to TRGJ1 or TRGJ2. TCRdb leaves out the J gene; it was filled in here by matching the DNA to germline. Germline loops: CDR1 GITISATS, CDR2 ISYDGTV (reference sequence). This CDR3 is built from 12 residues. V gave up 3 bases and J gave up 12 bases; unmatched junction bases: 11. The CDR3 DNA reads as TGTGCCTTGTGGGAGCCCCGAGGCGGGAAACTCTTT. Translated, it gives CALWEPRGGKLF.

With respect to this clone: A much larger clone lies a single base off, so this may be a read error. This chain connects TRGV9 to TRGJ1 or TRGJ2. CDR1 is GITISATS, CDR2 ISYDGTV, per germline (reference sequence). CDR3 length: 12 amino acids. V lost 2 bases and J lost 4; bases outside the gene matches: 2. The CDR3 spells CALWEEYYKKLF. The CDR3 nucleotides are TGTGCCTTGTGGGAGGAGTATTATAAGAAACTCTTT.

This clone has only one observation. V and J are TRGV4 and TRGJ1 or TRGJ2. Here the J gene came from matching the DNA to germline, since TCRdb omits it. From germline, CDR1 is EGSTGY and CDR2 YDSYTSSV. The CDR3 sequence is 13 residues long. The V gene end was trimmed by 5 bases and the J gene end by 1 base; junction bases not matched to a gene: 5. The CDR3 region is CATWGANYYKKLF. In DNA, the CDR3 is TGTGCCACCTGGGGAGCCAATTATTATAAGAAACTCTTT.

This clone has a handful of counts. The genes are TRGV3 and TRGJP1. V dropped 1 base and J dropped 8; count of bases not matched to a gene: 4. The V gene's germline CDR1 is VTNTFY and CDR2 YDVSTARD (reference sequence). This CDR3 has 13 residues. The CDR3 region is CATWDSRGWFKIF. CDR3 in DNA: TGTGCCACCTGGGACAGCCGAGGTTGGTTCAAGATATTT.

The chain combines TRGV5 with TRGJ1 or TRGJ2. No J segment appears in TCRdb, so it was assigned here by matching the sequence to germline. The CDR3 consists of 14 residues. The germline V gene has CDR1 VINAFY and CDR2 YDVSNSKD. J lost 12 bases, V lost 1 base, and 15 bases had no gene match. The CDR3 DNA sequence: TGTGCCACCTGGGACAGCGTGGGGAAATGGGGGAAACTCTTT. It specifies CATWDSVGKWGKLF.

This sequence joins TRGV9 and TRGJ1 or TRGJ2. TCRdb leaves out the J gene; it was filled in here by matching the DNA to germline. V lost 0 bases to trimming and J lost 12 bases; unmatched junction nucleotides: 11. Germline V gene data show CDR1 as GITISATS and CDR2 as ISYDGTV (reference sequence). This CDR3 is 13 amino acids long. In DNA form, the CDR3 reads TGTGCCTTGTGGGAGGTGCACCGGCTAAGGAAACTCTTT. It codes for CALWEVHRLRKLF.

This chain joins TRGV3 and TRGJ1 or TRGJ2. TCRdb leaves out the J gene; it was filled in here by matching the DNA to germline. The CDR3 has 15 amino acids. Germline V gene data show CDR1 as VTNTFY and CDR2 as YDVSTARD (reference sequence). J lost 1 base, V lost 0 bases, and 6 bases had no gene match. The CDR3 sequence is CATWDRPTNYYKKLF. In nucleotides, the CDR3 is TGTGCCACCTGGGACAGGCCCACCAATTATTATAAGAAACTCTTT.

The chain employs TRGV9 and TRGJ1 or TRGJ2. Germline-derived CDR1 and CDR2 are GITISATS and ISYDGTV (reference sequence). The junction had 4 bases not matched to a gene; V was cut back by 0 bases and J by 2 bases. The CDR3 consists of 14 residues. Written as DNA, the CDR3 is TGTGCCTTGTGGGAGGTGCGGGATTATTATAAGAAACTCTTT. Translating it yields CALWEVRDYYKKLF.

Note on this clone: A read error may explain this, as a much larger clone is one base away. The sample holds other DNA sequences that translate to the same CDR3. The chain uses TRGV4 and TRGJ1 or TRGJ2. The J gene, absent from TCRdb, was called here by matching the DNA to germline. CDR3 length equals 13 residues. V was clipped by 0 bases and J by 2 bases; unmatched bases: 1. Per the germline V gene, CDR1 is EGSTGY and CDR2 is YDSYTSSV. CDR3 amino acids: CATWDGYYYKKLF. Written as DNA, the CDR3 is TGTGCCACCTGGGATGGGTATTATTATAAGAAACTCTTT.

This clone has only a few counts. In the same sample, other DNA sequences code for this CDR3. This rearrangement joins TRGV5 to TRGJ1 or TRGJ2. TCRdb leaves out the J gene; it was filled in here by matching the DNA to germline. The trim removed 1 base at V and 6 bases at J, leaving 9 bases unmatched. The CDR3 spans 14 residues. Germline CDR1 VINAFY, CDR2 YDVSNSKD. The CDR3 here is CATWDRPGGYKKLF. CDR3 DNA sequence: TGTGCCACCTGGGACAGACCCGGCGGTTATAAGAAACTCTTT.

No V gene was called, though TRGJ1 or TRGJ2 was called as the J gene. This CDR3 has 11 residues. CDR3 DNA sequence: TGTGCCTCTCCTTATTATTATAAGAAACTCTTT. Translating it yields CASPYYYKKLF.

This clone was detected a few times. The chain recombines TRGV3 with TRGJ1 or TRGJ2. In germline, CDR1 is VTNTFY, CDR2 YDVSTARD (reference sequence). V was clipped by 0 bases and J by 7 bases; unmatched bases: 6. The CDR3 length is 13 residues. The CDR3 here is CATWDRPWYKKLF. CDR3 nucleotides: TGTGCCACCTGGGACAGGCCTTGGTATAAGAAACTCTTT.

The V call is TRGV5, the J call TRGJ1 or TRGJ2. TCRdb carries no J gene annotation; the J gene was assigned here by matching the DNA with germline. This CDR3 is 16 amino acids long. The germline V gene encodes CDR1 VINAFY and CDR2 YDVSNSKD. The J segment lost 0 bases and the V segment lost 0 bases, leaving 8 bases of the junction unmatched. CDR3 in DNA: TGTGCCACCTGGGACAGGCCCCGTCCGAATTATTATAAGAAACTCTTT. This sequence encodes CATWDRPRPNYYKKLF.

The genes are TRGV4 and TRGJ1 or TRGJ2. Since TCRdb gives no J gene, matching the DNA to germline was used here to assign it. With V trimmed by 3 bases and J by 10 bases, 9 bases remained unmatched. This CDR3 contains 12 residues. Looked up from germline, CDR1 is EGSTGY and CDR2 is YDSYTSSV. Written as DNA, the CDR3 is TGTGCCACCTGGGATCAGAGGTCCAAGAAACTCTTT. It specifies CATWDQRSKKLF.

This clone has only a few counts. Additional DNA sequences in this sample encode the identical CDR3. The chain couples TRGV3 to TRGJP2. Matching the DNA to germline supplied the J gene, which TCRdb does not give. The CDR3 runs 14 residues. V lost 0 bases and J lost 2; bases outside the gene matches: 0. Germline V lookup: CDR1 VTNTFY, CDR2 YDVSTARD (reference sequence). This CDR3 is CATWDRSSDWIKTF. CDR3 nucleotides: TGTGCCACCTGGGACAGGAGTAGTGATTGGATCAAGACGTTT.

The rearrangement joins TRGV4 to TRGJ1 or TRGJ2. Per the germline V gene, CDR1 is EGSTGY and CDR2 is YDSYTSSV. The CDR3 covers 12 residues. V lost 3 bases, J lost 5 bases, and 4 bases stayed unmatched. Here the CDR3 DNA reads TGTGCCACCTGGGATTGGGATTATAAGAAACTCTTT. Encoded protein: CATWDWDYKKLF.

The chain employs TRGV4 and TRGJ1 or TRGJ2. Germline V gene sequence: CDR1 EGSTGY, CDR2 YDSYTSSV. The CDR3 is 12 amino acids. The V and J ends lost 5 bases and 3 bases, in that order; junction bases with no gene match: 4. Here the CDR3 reads CATWVCYYKKLF. The CDR3 coding sequence is TGTGCCACCTGGGTTTGTTATTATAAGAAACTCTTT.

V and J are TRGV4 and TRGJ1 or TRGJ2. No J segment appears in TCRdb, so it was assigned here by matching the sequence to germline. This CDR3 region has 12 residues. Trimming took 4 bases from V and 12 from J; bases not matched to a gene: 12. Germline V gives CDR1 EGSTGY, CDR2 YDSYTSSV. The CDR3 loop reads CATWDGQFVKLF. CDR3 bases: TGTGCCACCTGGGACGGGCAGTTCGTGAAACTCTTT.

Concerning this clone: This clone may be a read error of a much larger clone one base away. The V gene is TRGV2, the J gene TRGJ1 or TRGJ2. Because TCRdb records no J gene, it was assigned here through a match of the DNA to germline. Germline V gives CDR1 EGSNGY, CDR2 YDSYNSKV. The ends lost 0 bases at V and 7 bases at J; junction bases unmatched: 3. CDR3 size: 12 residues. The CDR3 spells CATWDGRYKKLF. As DNA, the CDR3 is TGTGCCACCTGGGACGGGCGATATAAGAAACTCTTT.